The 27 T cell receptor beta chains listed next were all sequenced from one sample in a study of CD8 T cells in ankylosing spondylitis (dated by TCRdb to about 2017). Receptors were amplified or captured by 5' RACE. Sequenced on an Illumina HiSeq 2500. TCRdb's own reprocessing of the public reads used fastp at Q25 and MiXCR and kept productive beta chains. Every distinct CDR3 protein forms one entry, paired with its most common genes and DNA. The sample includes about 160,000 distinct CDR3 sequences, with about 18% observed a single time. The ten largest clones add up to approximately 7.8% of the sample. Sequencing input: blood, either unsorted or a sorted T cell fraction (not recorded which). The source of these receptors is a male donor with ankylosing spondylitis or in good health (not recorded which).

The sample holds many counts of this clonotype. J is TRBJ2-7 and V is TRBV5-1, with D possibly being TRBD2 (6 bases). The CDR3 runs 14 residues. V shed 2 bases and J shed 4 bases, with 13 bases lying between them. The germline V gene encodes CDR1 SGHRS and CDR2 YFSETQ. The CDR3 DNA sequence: TGCGCCAGCAGCTTTGGGACTGAGATTTACGAGCAGTACTTC. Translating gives CASSFGTEIYEQYF.

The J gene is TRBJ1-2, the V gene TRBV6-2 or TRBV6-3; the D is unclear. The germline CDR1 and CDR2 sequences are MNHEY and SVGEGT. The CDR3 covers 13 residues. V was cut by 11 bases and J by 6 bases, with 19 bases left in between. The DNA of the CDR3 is TGTGCCGGCCACCGCGCCGTATTGGATGGCTACACCTTC. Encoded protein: CAGHRAVLDGYTF.

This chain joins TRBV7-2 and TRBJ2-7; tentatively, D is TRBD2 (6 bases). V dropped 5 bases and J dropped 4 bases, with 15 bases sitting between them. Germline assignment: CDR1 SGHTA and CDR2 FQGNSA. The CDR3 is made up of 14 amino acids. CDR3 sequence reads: CASSAGAGPYEQYF. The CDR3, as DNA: TGTGCCAGCAGCGCTGGGGCGGGACCTTACGAGCAGTACTTC. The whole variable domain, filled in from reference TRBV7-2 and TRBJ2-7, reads GAGVSQSPSNKVTEKGKDVELRCDPISGHTALYWYRQSLGQGLEFLIYFQGNSAPDKSGLPSDRFSAERTGGSVSTLTIQRTQQEDSAVYLCASSAGAGPYEQYFGPGTRLTVT.

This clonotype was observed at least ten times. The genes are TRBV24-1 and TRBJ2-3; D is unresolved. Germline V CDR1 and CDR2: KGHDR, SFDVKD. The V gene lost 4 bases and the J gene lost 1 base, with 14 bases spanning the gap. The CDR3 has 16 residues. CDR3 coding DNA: TGTGCCACCAGTGAAGTCCGGGCCTCCGGCACAGATACGCAGTATTTT. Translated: CATSEVRASGTDTQYF.

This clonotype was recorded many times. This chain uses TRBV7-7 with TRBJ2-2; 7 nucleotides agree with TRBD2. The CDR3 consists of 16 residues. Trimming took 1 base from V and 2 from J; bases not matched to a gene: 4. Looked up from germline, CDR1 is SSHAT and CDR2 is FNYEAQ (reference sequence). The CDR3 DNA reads TGTGCCAGCAGCTTAGTAACAGCGGGAAACACCGGGGAGCTGTTTTTT. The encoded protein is CASSLVTAGNTGELFF.

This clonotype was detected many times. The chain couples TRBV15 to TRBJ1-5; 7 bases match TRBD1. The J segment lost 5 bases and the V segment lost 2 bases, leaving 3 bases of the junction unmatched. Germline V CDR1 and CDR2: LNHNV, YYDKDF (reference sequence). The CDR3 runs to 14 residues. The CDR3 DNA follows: TGTGCCACCAGCAGACTTGACAGGGATCAGCCCCAGCATTTT. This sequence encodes CATSRLDRDQPQHF.

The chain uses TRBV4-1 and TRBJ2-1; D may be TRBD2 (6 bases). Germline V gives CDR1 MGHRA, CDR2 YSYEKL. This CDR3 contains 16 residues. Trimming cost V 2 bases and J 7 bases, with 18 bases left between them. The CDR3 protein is CASSQKGRGGLNEQFF. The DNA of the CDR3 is TGCGCCAGCAGCCAAAAGGGGCGGGGAGGTCTGAATGAGCAGTTCTTC.

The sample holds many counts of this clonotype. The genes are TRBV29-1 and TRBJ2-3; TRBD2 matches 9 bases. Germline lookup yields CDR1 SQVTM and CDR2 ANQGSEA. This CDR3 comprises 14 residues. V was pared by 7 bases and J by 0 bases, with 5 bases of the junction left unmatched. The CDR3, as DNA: TGCAGCGGCTCTAGCGGGGTTAGCACAGATACGCAGTATTTT. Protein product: CSGSSGVSTDTQYF.

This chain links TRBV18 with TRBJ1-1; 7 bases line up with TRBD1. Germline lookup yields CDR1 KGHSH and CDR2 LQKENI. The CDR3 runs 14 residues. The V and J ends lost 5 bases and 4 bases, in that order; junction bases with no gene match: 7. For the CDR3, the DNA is TGTGCCAGCTCAAGGGACAGAACGGCCACTGAAGCTTTCTTT. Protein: CASSRDRTATEAFF.

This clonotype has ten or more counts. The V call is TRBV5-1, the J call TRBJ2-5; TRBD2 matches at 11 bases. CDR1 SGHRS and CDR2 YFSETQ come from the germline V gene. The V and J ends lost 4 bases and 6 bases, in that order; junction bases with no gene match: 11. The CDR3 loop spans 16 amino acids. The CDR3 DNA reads TGCGCCAGCAGCGCACTAACTAGCGGGAGATCGAAGACCCAGTACTTC. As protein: CASSALTSGRSKTQYF. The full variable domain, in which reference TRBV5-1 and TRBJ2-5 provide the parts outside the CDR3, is KAGVTQTPRYLIKTRGQQVTLSCSPISGHRSVSWYQQTPGQGLQFLFEYFSETQRNKGNFPGRFSGRQFSNSRSEMNVSTLELGDSALYLCASSALTSGRSKTQYFGPGTRLLVL.

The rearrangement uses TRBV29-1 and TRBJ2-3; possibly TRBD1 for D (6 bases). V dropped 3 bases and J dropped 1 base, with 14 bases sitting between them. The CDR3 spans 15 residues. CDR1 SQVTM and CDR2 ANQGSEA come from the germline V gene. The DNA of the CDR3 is TGCAGCGTTGATGGGGGCGATTTCGGCACAGATACGCAGTATTTT. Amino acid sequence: CSVDGGDFGTDTQYF.

CDR3 bases: TGTGCCTGGAGTGTGGGGAGCGGGGGGCAAGAGACCCAGTACTTC. Translating it yields CAWSVGSGGQETQYF. The V gene is TRBV30, the J gene TRBJ2-5; 9 positions match TRBD2. The CDR3 covers 15 residues. Germline assignment: CDR1 GTSNPN and CDR2 SVGIG (reference sequence). V shed 0 bases, J shed 2 bases, and the junction held 4 bases outside the gene matches.

For the CDR3, the DNA is TGTGCCAGCAGCCAAGATCTCCATCAGCCCCAGCATTTT. It specifies CASSQDLHQPQHF. The rearrangement joins TRBV3-1 to TRBJ1-5; D not certain. Germline CDR1 LGHDT, CDR2 YNNKEL (reference sequence). The CDR3 extends over 13 amino acids. Trimming pared 0 bases from V and 5 bases from J, leaving 5 bases between.

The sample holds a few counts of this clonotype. CDR3 sequence: CASSLHPGTGITDTQYF. DNA for the CDR3: TGTGCCAGCAGTCTCCATCCCGGGACAGGGATTACAGATACGCAGTATTTT. The V gene is TRBV28, the J gene TRBJ2-3, with 9 positions matching TRBD1. V lost 5 bases and J lost 3; bases outside the gene matches: 12. The CDR3 extends over 17 amino acids. Germline CDR1 and CDR2: MDHEN and SYDVKM.

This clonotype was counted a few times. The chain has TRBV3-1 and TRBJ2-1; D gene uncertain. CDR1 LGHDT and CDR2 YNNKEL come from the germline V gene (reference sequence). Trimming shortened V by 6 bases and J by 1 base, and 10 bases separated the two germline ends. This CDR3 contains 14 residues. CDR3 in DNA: TGTGCCAGCAGGCAGGTTGGGTCCTACAATGAGCAGTTCTTC. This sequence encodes CASRQVGSYNEQFF.

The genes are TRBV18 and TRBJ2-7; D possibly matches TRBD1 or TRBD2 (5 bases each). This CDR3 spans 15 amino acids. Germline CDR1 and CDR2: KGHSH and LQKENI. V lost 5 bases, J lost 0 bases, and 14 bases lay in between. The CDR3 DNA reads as TGTGCCAGCTCATCCGGGACCAAAAGCTCCTACGAGCAGTACTTC. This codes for CASSSGTKSSYEQYF.

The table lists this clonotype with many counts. In nucleotides, the CDR3 is TGCGCCAGCAGCGGGGCAGCAGAGACCCAGTACTTC. Translation gives CASSGAAETQYF. This chain joins TRBV5-1 and TRBJ2-5, with D perhaps TRBD1 (5 bases). The V and J ends lost 4 bases and 4 bases respectively, with 8 bases between them. Germline V lookup: CDR1 SGHRS, CDR2 YFSETQ. The CDR3 consists of 12 residues.

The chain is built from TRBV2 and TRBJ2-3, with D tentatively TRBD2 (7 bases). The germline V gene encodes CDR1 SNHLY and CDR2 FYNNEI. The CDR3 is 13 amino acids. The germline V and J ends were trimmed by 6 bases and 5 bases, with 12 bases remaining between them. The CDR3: CASRGGRKDTQYF. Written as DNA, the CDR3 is TGTGCCAGCAGGGGGGGGCGGAAAGATACGCAGTATTTT.

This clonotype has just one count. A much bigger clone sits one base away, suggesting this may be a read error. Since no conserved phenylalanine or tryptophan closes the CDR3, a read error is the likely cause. CDR3 DNA: TGCGCCAGCAGTTTTCGGGGGGGCAACACTGAAGCTTTCCTT. It translates to CASSFRGGNTEAFL. This rearrangement joins TRBV5-1 to TRBJ1-1; D is possibly TRBD1 (6 bases). Between the trimmed V and J ends, which lost 5 bases and 2 bases, there was a span of 13 bases. The V gene's germline CDR1 is SGHRS and CDR2 YFSETQ. The CDR3 sequence is 14 residues long.

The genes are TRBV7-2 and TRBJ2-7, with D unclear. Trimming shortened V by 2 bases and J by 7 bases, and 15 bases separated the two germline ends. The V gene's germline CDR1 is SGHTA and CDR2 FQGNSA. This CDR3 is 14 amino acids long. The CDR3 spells CASSLPDRLLEQYF. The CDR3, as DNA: TGTGCCAGCAGCTTACCGGACCGCCTTTTGGAGCAGTACTTC.

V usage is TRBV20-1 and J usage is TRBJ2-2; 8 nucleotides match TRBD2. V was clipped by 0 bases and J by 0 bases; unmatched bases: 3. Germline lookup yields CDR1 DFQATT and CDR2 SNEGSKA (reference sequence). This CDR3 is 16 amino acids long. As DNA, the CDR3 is TGCAGTGCTAGAGAACTAGCGGAACCGAACACCGGGGAGCTGTTTTTT. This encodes CSARELAEPNTGELFF.

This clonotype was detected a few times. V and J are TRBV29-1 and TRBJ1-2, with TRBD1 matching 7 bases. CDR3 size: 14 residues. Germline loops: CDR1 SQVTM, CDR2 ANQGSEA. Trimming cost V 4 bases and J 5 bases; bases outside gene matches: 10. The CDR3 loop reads CSVGGDRAGYGYTF. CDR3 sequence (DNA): TGCAGCGTTGGGGGAGACAGGGCTGGATATGGCTACACCTTC.

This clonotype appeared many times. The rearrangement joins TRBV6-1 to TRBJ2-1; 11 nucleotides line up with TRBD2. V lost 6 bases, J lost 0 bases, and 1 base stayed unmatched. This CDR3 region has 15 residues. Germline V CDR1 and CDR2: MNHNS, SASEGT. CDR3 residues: CASRTSGASYNEQFF. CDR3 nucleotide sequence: TGTGCCAGCAGGACTAGCGGGGCCTCCTACAATGAGCAGTTCTTC.

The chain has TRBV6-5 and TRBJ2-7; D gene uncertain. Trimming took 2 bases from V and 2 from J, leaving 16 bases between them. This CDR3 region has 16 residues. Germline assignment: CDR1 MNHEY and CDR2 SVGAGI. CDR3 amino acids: CASSYRQVGVPYEQYF. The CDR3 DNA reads TGTGCCAGCAGTTACCGGCAGGTCGGAGTCCCCTACGAGCAGTACTTC.

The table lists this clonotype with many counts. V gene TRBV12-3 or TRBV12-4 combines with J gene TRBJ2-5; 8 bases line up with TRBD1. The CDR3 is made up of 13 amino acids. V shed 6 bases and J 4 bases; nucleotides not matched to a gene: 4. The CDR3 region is CASSKDRAETQYF. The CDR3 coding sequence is TGTGCCAGCAGCAAGGACAGGGCAGAGACCCAGTACTTC.

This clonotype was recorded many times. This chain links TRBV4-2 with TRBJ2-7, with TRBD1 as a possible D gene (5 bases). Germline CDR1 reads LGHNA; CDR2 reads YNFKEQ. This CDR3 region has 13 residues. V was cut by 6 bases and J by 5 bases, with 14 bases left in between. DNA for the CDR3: TGTGCCAGCAGTAGAACCCAGGGCGACGAGCAGTACTTC. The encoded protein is CASSRTQGDEQYF.

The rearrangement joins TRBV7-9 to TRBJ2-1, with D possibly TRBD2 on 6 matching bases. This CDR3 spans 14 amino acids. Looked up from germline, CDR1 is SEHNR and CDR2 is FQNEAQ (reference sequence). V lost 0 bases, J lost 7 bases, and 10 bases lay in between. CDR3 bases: TGTGCCAGCAGCTTAGCGCGGGGTGATAATGAGCAGTTCTTC. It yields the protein CASSLARGDNEQFF.